The source of this TCR beta chain is a study of identical twins. TCRdb reanalysed the 5' RACE reads using MiXCR and keeps one entry per CDR3 protein. The sample holds 200,000 or so distinct CDR3 sequences; more than 6.5% are singletons and the top ten take about 2%. This clonotype has just a few counts. The same specimen was also included in a second study, on yellow fever vaccine responses in identical twins.

Sequenced material: memory (CD45RO+) T cells sorted from blood. The clonotype originates from a woman under 30 in good health.

In DNA form, the CDR3 reads TGTGCCAGCAGCGCTGAGACAGGACTCACAGATACGCAGTATTTT. Translating gives CASSAETGLTDTQYF. The V call is TRBV7-8, the J call TRBJ2-3, with D possibly being TRBD1 (6 bases). V dropped 5 bases and J dropped 2 bases, with 14 bases sitting between them. CDR1 is SGHVS and CDR2 is FQNEAQ in the germline V gene. CDR3 length: 15 residues.